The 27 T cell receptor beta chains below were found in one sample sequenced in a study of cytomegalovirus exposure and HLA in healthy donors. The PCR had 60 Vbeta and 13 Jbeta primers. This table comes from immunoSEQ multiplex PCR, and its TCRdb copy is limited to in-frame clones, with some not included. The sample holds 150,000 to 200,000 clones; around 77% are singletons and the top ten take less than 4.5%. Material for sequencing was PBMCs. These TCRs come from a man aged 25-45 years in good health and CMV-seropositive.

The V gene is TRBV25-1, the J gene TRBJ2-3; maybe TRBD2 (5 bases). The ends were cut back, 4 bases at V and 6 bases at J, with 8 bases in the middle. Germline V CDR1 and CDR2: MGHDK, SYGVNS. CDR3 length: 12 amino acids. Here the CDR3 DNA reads TGTGCCAGCAGTGCCCGCGGGGATACGCAGTATTTT. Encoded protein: CASSARGDTQYF.

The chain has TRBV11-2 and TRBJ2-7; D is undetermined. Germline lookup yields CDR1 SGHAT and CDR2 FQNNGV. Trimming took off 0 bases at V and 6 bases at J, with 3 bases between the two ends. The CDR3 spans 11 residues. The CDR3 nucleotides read TGTGCCAGCAGCTTAGATCTCGAGCAGTACTTC. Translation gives CASSLDLEQYF.

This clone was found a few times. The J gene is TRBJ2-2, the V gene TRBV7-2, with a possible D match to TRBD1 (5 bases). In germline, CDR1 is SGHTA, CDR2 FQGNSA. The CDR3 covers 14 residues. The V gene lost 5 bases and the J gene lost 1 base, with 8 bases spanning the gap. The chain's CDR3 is CASSEGQNTGELFF. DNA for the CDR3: TGTGCCAGCAGCGAAGGACAGAACACCGGGGAGCTGTTTTTT.

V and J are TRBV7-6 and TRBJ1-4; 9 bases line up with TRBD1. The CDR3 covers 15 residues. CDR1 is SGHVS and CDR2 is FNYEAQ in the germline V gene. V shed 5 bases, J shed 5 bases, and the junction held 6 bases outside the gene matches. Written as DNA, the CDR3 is TGTGCCAGCAGCCCCTGGACAGGGGAAAATGAAAAACTGTTTTTT. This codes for CASSPWTGENEKLFF.

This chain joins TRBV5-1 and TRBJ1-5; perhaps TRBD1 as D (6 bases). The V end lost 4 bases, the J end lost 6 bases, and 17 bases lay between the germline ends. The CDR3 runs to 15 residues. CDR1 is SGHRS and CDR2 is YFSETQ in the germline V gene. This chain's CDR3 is CASSPEGGGGQPQHF. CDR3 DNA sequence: TGCGCCAGCAGCCCAGAGGGCGGGGGCGGTCAGCCCCAGCATTTT.

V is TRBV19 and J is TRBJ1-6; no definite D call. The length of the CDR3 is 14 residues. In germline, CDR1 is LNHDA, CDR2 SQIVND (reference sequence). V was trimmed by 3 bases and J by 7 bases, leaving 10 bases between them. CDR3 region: CASSIGFGNSPLHF. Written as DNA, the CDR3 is TGTGCCAGTAGTATCGGGTTCGGAAATTCACCCCTCCACTTT. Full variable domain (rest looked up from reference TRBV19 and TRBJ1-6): DGGITQSPKYLFRKEGQNVTLSCEQNLNHDAMYWYRQDPGQGLRLIYYSQIVNDFQKGDIAEGYSVSREKKESFPLTVTSAQKNPTAFYLCASSIGFGNSPLHFGNGTRLTVT.

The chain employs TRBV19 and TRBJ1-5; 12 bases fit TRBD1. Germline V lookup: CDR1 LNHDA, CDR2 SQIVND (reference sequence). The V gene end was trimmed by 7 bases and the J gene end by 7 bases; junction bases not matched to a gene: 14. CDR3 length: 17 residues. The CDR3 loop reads CASISLRGQGAGQPQHF. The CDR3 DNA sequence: TGTGCCAGTATATCATTAAGGGGACAGGGGGCTGGGCAGCCCCAGCATTTT.

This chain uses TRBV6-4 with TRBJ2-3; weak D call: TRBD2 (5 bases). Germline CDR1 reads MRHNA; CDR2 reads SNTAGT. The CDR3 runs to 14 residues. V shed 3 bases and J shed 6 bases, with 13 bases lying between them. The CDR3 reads CASSDRGFGDTQYF. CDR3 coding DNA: TGTGCCAGCAGTGATAGAGGGTTTGGCGATACGCAGTATTTT.

The CDR3 loop reads CASSPPRYRGDGEAFF. The CDR3 nucleotides are TGTGCCAGCAGCCCCCCTCGATACAGGGGGGACGGTGAAGCTTTCTTT. This chain joins TRBV7-8 and TRBJ1-1; 8 nucleotides agree with TRBD1. V was pared by 5 bases and J by 7 bases, with 15 bases of the junction left unmatched. The germline V gene encodes CDR1 SGHVS and CDR2 FQNEAQ. CDR3 size: 16 residues.

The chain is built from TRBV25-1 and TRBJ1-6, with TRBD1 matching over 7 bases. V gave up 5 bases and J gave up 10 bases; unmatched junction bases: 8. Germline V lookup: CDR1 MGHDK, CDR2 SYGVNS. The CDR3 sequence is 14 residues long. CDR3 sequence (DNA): TGTGCCAGCAGTTTGCCGGGACAGATATCACCCCTCCACTTT. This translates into CASSLPGQISPLHF.

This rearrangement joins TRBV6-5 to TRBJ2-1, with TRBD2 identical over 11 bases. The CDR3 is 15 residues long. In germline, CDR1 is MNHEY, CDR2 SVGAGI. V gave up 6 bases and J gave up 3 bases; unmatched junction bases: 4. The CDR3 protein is CASRKTSGGYNEQFF. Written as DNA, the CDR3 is TGTGCCAGCAGGAAAACTAGCGGGGGCTACAATGAGCAGTTCTTC.

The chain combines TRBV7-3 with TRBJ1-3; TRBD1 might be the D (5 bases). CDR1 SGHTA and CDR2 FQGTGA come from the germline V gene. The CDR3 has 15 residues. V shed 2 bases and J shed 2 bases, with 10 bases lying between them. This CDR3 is CASSLGAGPGNTIYF. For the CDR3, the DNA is TGTGCCAGCAGCTTAGGGGCTGGTCCTGGAAACACCATATATTTT.

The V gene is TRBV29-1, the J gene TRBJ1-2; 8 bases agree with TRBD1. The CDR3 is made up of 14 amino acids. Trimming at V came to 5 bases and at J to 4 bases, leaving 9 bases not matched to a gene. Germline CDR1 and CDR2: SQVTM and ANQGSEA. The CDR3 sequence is CSVTTGAIIYGYTF. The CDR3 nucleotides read TGCAGCGTTACGACAGGGGCAATCATCTATGGCTACACCTTC.

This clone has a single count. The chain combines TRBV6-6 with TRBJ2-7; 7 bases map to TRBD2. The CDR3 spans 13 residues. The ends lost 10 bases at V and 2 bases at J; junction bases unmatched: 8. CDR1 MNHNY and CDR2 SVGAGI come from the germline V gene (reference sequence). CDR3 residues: CATSLGGTYEQYF. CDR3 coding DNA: TGTGCCACTTCCCTCGGGGGGACCTACGAGCAGTACTTC.

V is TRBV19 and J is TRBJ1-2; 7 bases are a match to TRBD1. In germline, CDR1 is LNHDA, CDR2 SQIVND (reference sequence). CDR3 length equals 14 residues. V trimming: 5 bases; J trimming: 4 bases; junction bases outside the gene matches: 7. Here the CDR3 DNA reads TGTGCCAGTAGTCTGGGGACAGAACTCTATGGCTACACCTTC. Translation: CASSLGTELYGYTF.

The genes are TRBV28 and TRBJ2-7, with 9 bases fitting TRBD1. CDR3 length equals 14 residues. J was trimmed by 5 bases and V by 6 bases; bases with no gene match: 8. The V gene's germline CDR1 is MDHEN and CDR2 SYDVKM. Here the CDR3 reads CASSPGQGVHEQYF. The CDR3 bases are TGTGCCAGCAGCCCGGGACAGGGAGTCCACGAGCAGTACTTC.

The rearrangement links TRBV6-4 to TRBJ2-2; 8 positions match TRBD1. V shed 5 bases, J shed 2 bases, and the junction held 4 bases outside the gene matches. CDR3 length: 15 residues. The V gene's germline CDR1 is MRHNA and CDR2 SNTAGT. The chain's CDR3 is CASSSGTGNTGELFF. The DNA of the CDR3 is TGTGCCAGCAGTTCCGGGACAGGCAACACCGGGGAGCTGTTTTTT.

CDR3 nucleotide sequence: TGTGCCAGCAGCTTAGGGGGCGACCTGAGTAGGACTGAAGCTTTCTTT. This translates into CASSLGGDLSRTEAFF. This chain joins TRBV5-4 and TRBJ1-1; 7 bases fit TRBD1. This CDR3 comprises 16 residues. J gave up 5 bases and V 2 bases, and 12 bases lay outside the gene matches. Per germline, CDR1 SGHNT and CDR2 YYREEE (reference sequence).

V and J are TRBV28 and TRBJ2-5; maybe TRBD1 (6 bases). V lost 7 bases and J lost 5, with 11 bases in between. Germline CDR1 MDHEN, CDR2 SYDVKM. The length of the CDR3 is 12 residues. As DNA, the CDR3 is TGTGCCAGCACAGGGGATCAGGAGACCCAGTACTTC. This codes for CASTGDQETQYF. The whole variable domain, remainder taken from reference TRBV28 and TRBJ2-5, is DVKVTQSSRYLVKRTGEKVFLECVQDMDHENMFWYRQDPGLGLRLIYFSYDVKMKEKGDIPEGYSVSREKKERFSLILESASTNQTSMYLCASTGDQETQYFGPGTRLLVL.

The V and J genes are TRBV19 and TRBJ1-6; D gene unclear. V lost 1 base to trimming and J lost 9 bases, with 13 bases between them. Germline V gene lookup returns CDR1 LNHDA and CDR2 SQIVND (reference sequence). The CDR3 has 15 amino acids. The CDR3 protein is CASSIGDSPFSPLHF. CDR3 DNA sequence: TGTGCCAGTAGTATAGGAGACTCTCCTTTTTCACCCCTCCACTTT.

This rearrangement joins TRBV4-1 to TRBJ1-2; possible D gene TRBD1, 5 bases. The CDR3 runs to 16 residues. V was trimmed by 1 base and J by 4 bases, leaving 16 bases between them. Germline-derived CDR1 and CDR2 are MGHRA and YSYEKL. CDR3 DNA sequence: TGCGCCAGCAGCCAAGGGGGAGGGGCCTCCGGCTATGGCTACACCTTC. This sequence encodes CASSQGGGASGYGYTF.

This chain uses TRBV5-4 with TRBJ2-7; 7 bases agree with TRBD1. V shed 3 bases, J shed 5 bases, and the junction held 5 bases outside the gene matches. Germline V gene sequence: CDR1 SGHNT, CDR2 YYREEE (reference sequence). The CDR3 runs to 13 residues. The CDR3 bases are TGTGCCAGCAGCTGGGGGACAGCCAACGAGCAGTACTTC. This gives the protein CASSWGTANEQYF.

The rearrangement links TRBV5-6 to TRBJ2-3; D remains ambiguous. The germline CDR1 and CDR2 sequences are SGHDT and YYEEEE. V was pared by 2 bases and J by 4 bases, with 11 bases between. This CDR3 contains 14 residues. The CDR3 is CASSFPGRSDTQYF. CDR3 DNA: TGTGCCAGCAGCTTTCCAGGAAGGTCAGATACGCAGTATTTT. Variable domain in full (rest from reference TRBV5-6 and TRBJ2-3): DAGVTQSPTHLIKTRGQQVTLRCSPKSGHDTVSWYQQALGQGPQFIFQYYEEEERQRGNFPDRFSGHQFPNYSSELNVNALLLGDSALYLCASSFPGRSDTQYFGPGTRLTVL.

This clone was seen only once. CDR3 protein: CASSLDSYDTEAFF. The CDR3 DNA reads as TGTGCCAGCAGCCTCGACAGCTATGACACTGAAGCTTTCTTT. The chain carries TRBV5-4 and TRBJ1-1, with TRBD1 as a possible D gene (5 bases). This CDR3 region has 14 residues. With 4 bases removed from V and 3 bases from J, the gap between germline ends came to 13 bases. Germline-derived CDR1 and CDR2 are SGHNT and YYREEE (reference sequence).

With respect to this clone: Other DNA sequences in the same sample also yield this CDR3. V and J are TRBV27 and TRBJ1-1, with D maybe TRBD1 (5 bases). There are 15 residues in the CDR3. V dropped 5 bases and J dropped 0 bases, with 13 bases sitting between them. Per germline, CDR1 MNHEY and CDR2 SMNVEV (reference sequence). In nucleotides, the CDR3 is TGTGCCAGCAGTCCCCGCCAAGGGGTGAACACTGAAGCTTTCTTT. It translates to CASSPRQGVNTEAFF.

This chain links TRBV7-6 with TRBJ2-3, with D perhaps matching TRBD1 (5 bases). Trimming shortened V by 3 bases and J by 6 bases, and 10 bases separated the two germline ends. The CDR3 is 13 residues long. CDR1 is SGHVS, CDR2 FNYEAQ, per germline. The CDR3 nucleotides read TGTGCCAGCAGCTTTCTACAGGAGGATACGCAGTATTTT. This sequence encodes CASSFLQEDTQYF. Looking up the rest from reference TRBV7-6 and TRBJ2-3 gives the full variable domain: GAGVSQSPRYKVTKRGQDVALRCDPISGHVSLYWYRQALGQGPEFLTYFNYEAQQDKSGLPNDRFSAERPEGSISTLTIQRTEQRDSAMYRCASSFLQEDTQYFGPGTRLTVL.

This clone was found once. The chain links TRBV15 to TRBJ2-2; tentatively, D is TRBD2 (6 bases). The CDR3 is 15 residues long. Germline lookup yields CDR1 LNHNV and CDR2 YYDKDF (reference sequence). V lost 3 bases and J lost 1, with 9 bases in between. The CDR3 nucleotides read TGTGCCACCAGCAGCTCGGGGGTGAACACCGGGGAGCTGTTTTTT. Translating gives CATSSSGVNTGELFF.